What follows is one T cell receptor beta chain and its context. This may be a read error: a much more frequent sequence differs by one nucleotide. The sample comes from a study of T-cell reconstitution after alpha-beta-depleted transplantation in children. The TCRbeta library was prepared with unique molecular identifiers. TCRdb reanalysed the PCR reads using MiXCR and keeps one entry per CDR3 protein. The repertoire holds about 200,000 distinct CDR3 sequences, with more than 14% as singletons. This sequence originates from a human donor who donated a stem cell graft to a child with acute lymphoblastic leukemia. The sequenced sample was PBMCs from the stem cell graft donor, obtained from the stem cell graft.

The CDR3 protein is CASTSTRRGKASFF. Here the CDR3 DNA reads TGTGCCAGCACCTCTACCCGACGGGGGAAGGCCTCTTTCTTT. The rearrangement joins TRBV12-3 or TRBV12-4 to TRBJ1-1, with D maybe TRBD1 (5 bases). V shed 7 bases and J shed 12 bases, with 24 bases lying between them. The CDR3 is made up of 14 amino acids.